This is a list of T cell receptor beta chains from one sample in a study of metastatic and nonmetastatic thyroid tumors. With MiXCR, TCRdb reprocessed the PCR reads. This sample carries about 26,000 clones, 14% to 15% of them seen once, and the ten largest clones take 3% to 4%. Material: blood. These receptors all stem from a female donor with papillary thyroid cancer or a benign thyroid nodule (not recorded which). Some clones in this sample may be carry-over from other donors' samples. Each CDR3 is given with its conserved first and last residue. Fields, in order: J gene, clone size, D gene, CDR3 length, V gene, CDR3 DNA, CDR3 protein. A D gene is named only where the DNA matches it firmly. The size of a clone is reported for some rows only, either as once, few or many, or as a class for expanded clones.

j_gene: TRBJ2-2
abundance: many
d_gene: TRBD1
len: 16
v_gene: TRBV11-2
CDR3nt: TGTGCCAGCAGCTTAGTCAGGGGGAGAGGGGCCGGGGAGCTGTTTTTT
CDR3aa: CASSLVRGRGAGELFF

j_gene: TRBJ2-1
abundance: many
d_gene: -
len: 13
v_gene: TRBV2
CDR3nt: TGTGCCAGCAGTGATGAGGTCCAGAATGAGCAGTTCTTC
CDR3aa: CASSDEVQNEQFF

j_gene: TRBJ2-1
abundance: many
d_gene: -
len: 13
v_gene: TRBV7-2
CDR3nt: TGTGCCAGCAGCCCCTTTCTAAGCAATGAGCAGTTCTTC
CDR3aa: CASSPFLSNEQFF

j_gene: TRBJ2-7
abundance: -
d_gene: TRBD1
len: 13
v_gene: TRBV20-1
CDR3nt: TGCAGTTGCAGTGGGGACAGGGGGACCGAGCAGTATTTC
CDR3aa: CSCSGDRGTEQYF

j_gene: TRBJ2-7
abundance: -
d_gene: -
len: 13
v_gene: TRBV20-1
CDR3nt: TGCAGTGCTACCGGCGGAGGGTGTGATGAGCAGTACTTC
CDR3aa: CSATGGGCDEQYF

j_gene: TRBJ2-7
abundance: -
d_gene: TRBD2
len: 16
v_gene: TRBV3-1
CDR3nt: TGTGCCAGCAGCCAAGATTATAGCGGGCAAGCCTACGAGCAGTACTTC
CDR3aa: CASSQDYSGQAYEQYF

j_gene: TRBJ2-5
abundance: many
d_gene: -
len: 16
v_gene: TRBV11-1
CDR3nt: TGTGCCAGCAGCTTAGGGACAGACCCCCCACAAGAGACCCAGTACTTC
CDR3aa: CASSLGTDPPQETQYF

j_gene: TRBJ2-5
abundance: few
d_gene: TRBD1
len: 16
v_gene: TRBV15
CDR3nt: TGTGCCACCAGCAGTCGAACAGGGGGCTTGGCGGAGACCCAGTACTTC
CDR3aa: CATSSRTGGLAETQYF

j_gene: TRBJ2-7
abundance: -
d_gene: TRBD2
len: 16
v_gene: TRBV19
CDR3nt: TGTGCCAGTATTCCCTGGGGACTAGCGGGAGGCTACGAGCAGTACTTC
CDR3aa: CASIPWGLAGGYEQYF

j_gene: TRBJ2-7
abundance: many
d_gene: -
len: 14
v_gene: TRBV3-1
CDR3nt: TGTGCCAGCAGCCAGGGGGCTCAGGGGTACGAGCAGTACTTC
CDR3aa: CASSQGAQGYEQYF

j_gene: TRBJ2-7
abundance: few
d_gene: -
len: 14
v_gene: TRBV2
CDR3nt: TGTGCCAACAGTCCGGGAGAGGCACCCTACGAGCAGTACTTC
CDR3aa: CANSPGEAPYEQYF

j_gene: TRBJ1-1
abundance: many
d_gene: TRBD1
len: 17
v_gene: TRBV3-1
CDR3nt: TGTGCCAGCAGCCCATGGGCGGACAGGAGCTCTAACACTGAAGCTTTCTTT
CDR3aa: CASSPWADRSSNTEAFF

j_gene: TRBJ2-1
abundance: -
d_gene: -
len: 16
v_gene: TRBV2
CDR3nt: TGTGCCAGCAGTGAACCCCCAGGGGCGAACTACAATGAGCAGTTCTTC
CDR3aa: CASSEPPGANYNEQFF

j_gene: TRBJ1-2
abundance: many
d_gene: TRBD1
len: 13
v_gene: TRBV10-1
CDR3nt: TGCGCCAGCAGTCTCGACAGGGATCGCGGCTACACCTTC
CDR3aa: CASSLDRDRGYTF

j_gene: TRBJ2-7
abundance: many
d_gene: TRBD2
len: 16
v_gene: TRBV9
CDR3nt: TGTGCCAGCAGCCCACAGGCCCGCGCGGGAGAGTCGGTGCAGTACTTC
CDR3aa: CASSPQARAGESVQYF

j_gene: TRBJ2-6
abundance: many
d_gene: -
len: 16
v_gene: TRBV7-8
CDR3nt: TGTGCCAGCACACTGTTGGGGTCTTCTGGGGCCAACGTCCTGACTTTC
CDR3aa: CASTLLGSSGANVLTF